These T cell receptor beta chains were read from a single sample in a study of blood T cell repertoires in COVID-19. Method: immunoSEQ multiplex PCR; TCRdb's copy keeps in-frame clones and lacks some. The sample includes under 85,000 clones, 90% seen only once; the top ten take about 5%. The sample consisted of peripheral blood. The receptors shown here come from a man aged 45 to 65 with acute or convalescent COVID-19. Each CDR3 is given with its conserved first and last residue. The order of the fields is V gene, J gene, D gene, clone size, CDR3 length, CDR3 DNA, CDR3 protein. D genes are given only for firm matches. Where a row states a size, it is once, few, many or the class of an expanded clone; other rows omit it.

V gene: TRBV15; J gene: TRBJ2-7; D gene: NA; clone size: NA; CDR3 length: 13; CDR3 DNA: TGTGCCACCAGCAGGGCATACTCCTACGAGCAGTACTTC; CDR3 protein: CATSRAYSYEQYF
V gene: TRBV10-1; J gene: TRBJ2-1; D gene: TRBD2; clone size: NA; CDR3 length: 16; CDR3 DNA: TGCGCCAGCAGTACAAGACTAGCGGGAGAACCGGATGAGCAGTTCTTC; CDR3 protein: CASSTRLAGEPDEQFF
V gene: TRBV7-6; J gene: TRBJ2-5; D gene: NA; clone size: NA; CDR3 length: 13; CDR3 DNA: TGTGCCAGCAGCTCGGGACTCGAAGAGACCCAGTACTTC; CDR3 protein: CASSSGLEETQYF
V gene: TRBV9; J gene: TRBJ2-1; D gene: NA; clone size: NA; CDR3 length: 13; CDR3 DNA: TGTGCCAGCAGCGTAGGACTAGAACATGAGCAGTTCTTC; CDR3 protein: CASSVGLEHEQFF
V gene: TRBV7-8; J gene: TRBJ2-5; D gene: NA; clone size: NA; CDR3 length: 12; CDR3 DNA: TGTGCCAGCAGCTACATCCAAGAGACCCAGTACTTC; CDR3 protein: CASSYIQETQYF
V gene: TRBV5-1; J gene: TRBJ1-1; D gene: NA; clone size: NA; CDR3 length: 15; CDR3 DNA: TGCGCCAGCAGCTTGGTTGCAGGGTCCGGCACTGAAGCTTTCTTT; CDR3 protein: CASSLVAGSGTEAFF
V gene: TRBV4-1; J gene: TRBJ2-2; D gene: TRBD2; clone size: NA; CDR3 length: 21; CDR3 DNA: TGCGCCAGCAGCCAACCTTCTGGGCTAGCGGGAGGGCCCCTGAACACCGGGGAGCTGTTTTTT; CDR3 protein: CASSQPSGLAGGPLNTGELFF
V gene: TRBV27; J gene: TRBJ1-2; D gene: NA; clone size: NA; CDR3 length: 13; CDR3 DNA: TGTGCCAGCAGTTCCACGACTGTCTATGGCTACACCTTC; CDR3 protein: CASSSTTVYGYTF
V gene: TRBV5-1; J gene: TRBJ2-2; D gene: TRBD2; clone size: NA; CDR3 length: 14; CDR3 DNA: TGCGCCAGCCGCAGCGGGATACATACCGGGGAGCTGTTTTTT; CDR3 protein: CASRSGIHTGELFF
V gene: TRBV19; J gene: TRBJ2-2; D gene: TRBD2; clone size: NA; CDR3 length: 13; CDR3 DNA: TGTGCCAGTGGACTAGCGGGGACCGGGGAGCTGTTTTTT; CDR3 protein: CASGLAGTGELFF
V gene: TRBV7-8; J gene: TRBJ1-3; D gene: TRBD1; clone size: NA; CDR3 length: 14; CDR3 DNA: TGTGCCAGCAGCCAAGACAGGGCTGGAAACACCATATATTTT; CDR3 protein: CASSQDRAGNTIYF
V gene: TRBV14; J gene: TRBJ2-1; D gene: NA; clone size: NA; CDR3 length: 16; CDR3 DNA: TGTGCCAGCAGCCAAGTAGGGACTTACTCCTACAATGAGCAGTTCTTC; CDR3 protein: CASSQVGTYSYNEQFF
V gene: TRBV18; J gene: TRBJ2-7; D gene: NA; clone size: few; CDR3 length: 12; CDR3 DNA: TGTGCCAGCTCACAGACTAACTACGAGCAGTACTTC; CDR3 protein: CASSQTNYEQYF
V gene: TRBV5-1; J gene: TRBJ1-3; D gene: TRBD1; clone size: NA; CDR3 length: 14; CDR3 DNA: TGCGCCAGCAGCTCCGGGACAGGGTTTAACACCATATATTTT; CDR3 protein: CASSSGTGFNTIYF
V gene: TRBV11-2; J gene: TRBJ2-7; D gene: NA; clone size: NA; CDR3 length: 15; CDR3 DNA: TGTGCCAGCAGCTTAATGGGCGGGCGGGCCTACGAGCAGTACTTC; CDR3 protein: CASSLMGGRAYEQYF
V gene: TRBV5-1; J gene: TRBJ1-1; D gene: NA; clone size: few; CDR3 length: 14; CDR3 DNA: TGCGCCAGCAGGGGGACCACAGGGACCACTGAAGCTTTCTTT; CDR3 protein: CASRGTTGTTEAFF
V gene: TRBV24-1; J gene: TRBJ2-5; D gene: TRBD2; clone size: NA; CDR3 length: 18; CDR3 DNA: TGTGCCACCAGTGATTCCTTTGTGGTAGCGGGATTCGGCGAGACCCAGTACTTC; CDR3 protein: CATSDSFVVAGFGETQYF
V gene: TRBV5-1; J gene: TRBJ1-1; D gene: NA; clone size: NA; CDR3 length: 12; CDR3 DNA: TGCGCCAGCAGGGAGGGGAATCCTGAAGCTTTCTTT; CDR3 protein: CASREGNPEAFF
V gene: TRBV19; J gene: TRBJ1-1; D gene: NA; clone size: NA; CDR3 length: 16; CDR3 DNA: TGTGCCAGTAGTATACGGACAGTACTTATGAACACTGAAGCTTTCTTT; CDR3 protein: CASSIRTVLMNTEAFF
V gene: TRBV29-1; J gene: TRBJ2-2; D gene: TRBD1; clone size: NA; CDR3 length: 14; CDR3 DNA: TGCAGCGTCGCGGGACAGGGGGCAACCGGGGAGCTGTTTTTT; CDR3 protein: CSVAGQGATGELFF
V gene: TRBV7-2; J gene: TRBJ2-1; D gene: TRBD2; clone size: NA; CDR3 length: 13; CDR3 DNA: TGTGCCAGCAGCTCGAGCGGGACGTATGAGCAGTTCTTC; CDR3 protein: CASSSSGTYEQFF
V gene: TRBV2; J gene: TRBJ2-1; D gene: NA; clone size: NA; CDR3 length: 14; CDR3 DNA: TGTGCCAGCATGACTTTTCCCTTCTACAATGAGCAGTTCTTC; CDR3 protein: CASMTFPFYNEQFF
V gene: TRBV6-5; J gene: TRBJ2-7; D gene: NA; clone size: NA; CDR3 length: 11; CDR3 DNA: TGTGCCAGCAGGGGGGGAGGCGAGCAGTACTTC; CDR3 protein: CASRGGGEQYF
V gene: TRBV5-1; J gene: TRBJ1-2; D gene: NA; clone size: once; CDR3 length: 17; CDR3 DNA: TGCGCCAGCAGCTTGGAACGGGCAGGGATGGAAAGGGGAGGCTACACCTTC; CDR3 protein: CASSLERAGMERGGYTF
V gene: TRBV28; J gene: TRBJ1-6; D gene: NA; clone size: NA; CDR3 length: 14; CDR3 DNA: TGTGCCAGCAGTCCGACAGCTTATAATTCACCCCTCCACTTT; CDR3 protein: CASSPTAYNSPLHF
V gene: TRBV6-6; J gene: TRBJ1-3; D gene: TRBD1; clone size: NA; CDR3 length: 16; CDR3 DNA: TGTGCCAGCAGTTATGGACAGGGCATCTCTGGAAACACCATATATTTT; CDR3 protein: CASSYGQGISGNTIYF
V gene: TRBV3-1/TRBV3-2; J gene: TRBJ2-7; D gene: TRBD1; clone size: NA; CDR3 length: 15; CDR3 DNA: TGTGCCAGCAGCCAAGTACAGGGGCCCTCCTACGAGCAGTACTTC; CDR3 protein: CASSQVQGPSYEQYF
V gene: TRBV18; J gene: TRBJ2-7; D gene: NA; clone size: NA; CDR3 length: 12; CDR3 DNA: TGTGCCAGCTCACCGTCCAGAACCGAGCAGTACTTC; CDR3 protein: CASSPSRTEQYF
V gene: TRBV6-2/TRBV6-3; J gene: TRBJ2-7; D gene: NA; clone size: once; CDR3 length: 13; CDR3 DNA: TGTGCCAGCAGGTACTCTAGACTATACGAGCAGTACTTC; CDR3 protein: CASRYSRLYEQYF
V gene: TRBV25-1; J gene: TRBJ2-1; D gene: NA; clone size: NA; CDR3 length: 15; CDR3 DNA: TGTGCCAGCAGTGTATACGGGATAAGATACAATGAGCAGTTCTTC; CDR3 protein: CASSVYGIRYNEQFF
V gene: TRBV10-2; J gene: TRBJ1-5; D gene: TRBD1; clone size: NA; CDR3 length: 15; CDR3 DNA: TGCGCCAGCAGTGAGTGGACAGGTAGGAATCAGCCCCAGCATTTT; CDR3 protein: CASSEWTGRNQPQHF
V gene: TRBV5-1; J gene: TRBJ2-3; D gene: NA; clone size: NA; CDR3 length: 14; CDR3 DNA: TGCGCCAGCAGCTCCTCGACAGGCACAGATACGCAGTATTTT; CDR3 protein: CASSSSTGTDTQYF
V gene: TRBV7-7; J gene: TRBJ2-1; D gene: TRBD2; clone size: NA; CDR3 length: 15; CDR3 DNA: TGTGCCAGCAGCTTAGAGGGGACTAGGGATAATGAGCAGTTCTTC; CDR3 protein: CASSLEGTRDNEQFF
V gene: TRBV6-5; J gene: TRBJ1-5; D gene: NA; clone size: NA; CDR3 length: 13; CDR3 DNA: TGTGCCAGCAGCACAGTTTGGAATCAGCCCCAGCATTTT; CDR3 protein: CASSTVWNQPQHF
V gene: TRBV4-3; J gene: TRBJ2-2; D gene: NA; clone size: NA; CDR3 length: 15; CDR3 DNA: TGCGCCAGCAGCCAAGTTTCAGATAACACCGGGGAGCTGTTTTTT; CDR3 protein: CASSQVSDNTGELFF
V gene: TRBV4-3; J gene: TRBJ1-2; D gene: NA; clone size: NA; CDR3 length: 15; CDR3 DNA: TGCGCCAGCAGCCAAGGGGGCAGAGTTAACTATGGCTACACCTTC; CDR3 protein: CASSQGGRVNYGYTF
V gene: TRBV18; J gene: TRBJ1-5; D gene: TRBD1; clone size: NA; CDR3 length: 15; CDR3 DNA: TGTGCCAGCTCACTTGACAGGGGGCAGGGACAGCCCCAGCATTTT; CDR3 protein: CASSLDRGQGQPQHF
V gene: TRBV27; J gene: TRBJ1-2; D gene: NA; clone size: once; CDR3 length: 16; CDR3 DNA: TGTGCCAGCAGCCCCGGGGACTTTAACCCCATTTATGGCTACACCTTC; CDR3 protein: CASSPGDFNPIYGYTF
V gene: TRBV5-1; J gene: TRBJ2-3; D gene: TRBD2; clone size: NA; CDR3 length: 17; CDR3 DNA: TGCGCCAGCAGCTTGGTGGTAGCGGGAGTTAGCACAGATACGCAGTATTTT; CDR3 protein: CASSLVVAGVSTDTQYF
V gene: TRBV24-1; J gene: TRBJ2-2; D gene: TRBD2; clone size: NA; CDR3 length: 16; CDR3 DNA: TGTGCCACCAGTAGGCCCACTAGCGGAGCCCCCGGGGAGCTGTTTTTT; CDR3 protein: CATSRPTSGAPGELFF
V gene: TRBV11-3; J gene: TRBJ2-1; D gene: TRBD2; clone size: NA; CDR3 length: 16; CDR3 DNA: TGTGCCAGCAGCTTGAGAACTAGCGGGAGCGAAAATGAGCAGTTCTTC; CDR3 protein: CASSLRTSGSENEQFF
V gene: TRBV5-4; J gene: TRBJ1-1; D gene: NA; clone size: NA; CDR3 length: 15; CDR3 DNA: TGTGCCAGCAGCTTGAATAGGGGAGGGAGTGCTGAAGCTTTCTTT; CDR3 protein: CASSLNRGGSAEAFF
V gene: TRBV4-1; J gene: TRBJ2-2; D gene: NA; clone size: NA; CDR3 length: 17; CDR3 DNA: TGCGCCAGCAACTTTAGGCCGGGAGCCGTGAACACCGGGGAGCTGTTTTTT; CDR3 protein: CASNFRPGAVNTGELFF
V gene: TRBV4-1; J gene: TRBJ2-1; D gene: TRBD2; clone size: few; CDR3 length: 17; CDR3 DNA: TGCGCCAGCAGCTTTCGGACTAGCGGAGGGGGAGAAAATGAGCAGTTCTTC; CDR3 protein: CASSFRTSGGGENEQFF
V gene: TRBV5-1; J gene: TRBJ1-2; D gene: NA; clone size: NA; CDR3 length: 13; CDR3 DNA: TGCGCCAGCAGAGAAACGCTCTCCGGTGGCTACACCTTC; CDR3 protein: CASRETLSGGYTF
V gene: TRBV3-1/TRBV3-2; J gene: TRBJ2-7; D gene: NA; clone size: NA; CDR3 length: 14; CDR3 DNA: TGTGCCAGCAGCCAAGATCCGAGCTCCTACGAGCAGTACTTC; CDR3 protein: CASSQDPSSYEQYF
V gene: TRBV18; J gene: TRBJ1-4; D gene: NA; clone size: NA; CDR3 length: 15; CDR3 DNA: TGTGCCAGCTCACCATCTCTCACAACCAATGAAAAACTGTTTTTT; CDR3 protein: CASSPSLTTNEKLFF
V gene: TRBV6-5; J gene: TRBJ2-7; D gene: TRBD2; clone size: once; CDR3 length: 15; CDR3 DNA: TGTGCCAGCAGTTTAGAAACTAGCGGGGCCTACGAGCAGTACTTC; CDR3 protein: CASSLETSGAYEQYF